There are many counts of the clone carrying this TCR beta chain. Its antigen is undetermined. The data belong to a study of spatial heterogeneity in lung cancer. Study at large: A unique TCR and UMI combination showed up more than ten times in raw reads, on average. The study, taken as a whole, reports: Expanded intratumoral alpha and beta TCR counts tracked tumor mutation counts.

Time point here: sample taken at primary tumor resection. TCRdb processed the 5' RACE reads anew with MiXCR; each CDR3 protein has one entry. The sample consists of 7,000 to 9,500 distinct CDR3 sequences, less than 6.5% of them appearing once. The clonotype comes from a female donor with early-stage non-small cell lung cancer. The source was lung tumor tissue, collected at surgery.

The CDR3 loop reads CASSQDGTREQYF. The DNA for the CDR3 is TGCGCCAGCAGCCAAGATGGGACTCGCGAGCAGTACTTC. The chain is built from TRBV4-3 and TRBJ2-7, with a weak D call TRBD2 (6 bases). This CDR3 spans 13 amino acids. Trimming cost V 0 bases and J 6 bases, with 9 bases left between them. CDR1 and CDR2 from the germline V gene are LGHNA and YSLEER.